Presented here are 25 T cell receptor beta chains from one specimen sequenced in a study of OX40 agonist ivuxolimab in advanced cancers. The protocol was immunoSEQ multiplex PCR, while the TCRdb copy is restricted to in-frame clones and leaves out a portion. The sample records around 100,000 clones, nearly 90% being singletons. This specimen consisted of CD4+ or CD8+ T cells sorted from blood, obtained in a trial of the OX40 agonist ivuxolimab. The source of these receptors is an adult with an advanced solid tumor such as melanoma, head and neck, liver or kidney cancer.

The CDR3 protein is CASSSDRASPLHF. The CDR3 nucleotides are TGTGCCAGTAGCTCGGACAGGGCTTCACCCCTCCACTTT. The gene calls are TRBV19 and TRBJ1-6; TRBD1 matches 8 bases. CDR1 is LNHDA, CDR2 SQIVND, per germline (reference sequence). J gave up 9 bases and V 6 bases, and 4 bases lay outside the gene matches. This CDR3 is 13 amino acids long.

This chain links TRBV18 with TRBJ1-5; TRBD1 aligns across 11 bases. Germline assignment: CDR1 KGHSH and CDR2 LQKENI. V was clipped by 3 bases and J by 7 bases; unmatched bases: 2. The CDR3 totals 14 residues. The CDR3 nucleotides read TGTGCCAGCTCACCTTGGACAGGGGGCCAGCCCCAGCATTTT. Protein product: CASSPWTGGQPQHF. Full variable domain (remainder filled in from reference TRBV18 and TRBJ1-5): NAGVMQNPRHLVRRRGQEARLRCSPMKGHSHVYWYRQLPEEGLKFMVYLQKENIIDESGMPKERFSAEFPKEGPSILRIQQVVRGDSAAYFCASSPWTGGQPQHFGDGTRLSIL.

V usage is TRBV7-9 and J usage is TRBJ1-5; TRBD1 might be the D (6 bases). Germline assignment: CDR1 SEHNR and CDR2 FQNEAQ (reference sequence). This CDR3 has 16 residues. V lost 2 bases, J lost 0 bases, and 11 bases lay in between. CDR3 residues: CASSLWGAGSNQPQHF. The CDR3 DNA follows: TGTGCCAGCAGCTTATGGGGGGCTGGTAGCAATCAGCCCCAGCATTTT.

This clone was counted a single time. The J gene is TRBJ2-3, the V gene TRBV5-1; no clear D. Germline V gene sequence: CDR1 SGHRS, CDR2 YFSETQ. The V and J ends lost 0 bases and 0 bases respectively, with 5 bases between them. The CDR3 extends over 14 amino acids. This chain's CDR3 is CASSLDLSTDTQYF. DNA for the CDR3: TGCGCCAGCAGCTTGGATCTTAGCACAGATACGCAGTATTTT.

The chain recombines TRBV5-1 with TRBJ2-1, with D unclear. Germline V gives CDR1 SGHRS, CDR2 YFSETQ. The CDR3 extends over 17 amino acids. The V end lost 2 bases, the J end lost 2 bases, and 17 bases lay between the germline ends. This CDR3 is CASSFARLGSTYNEQFF. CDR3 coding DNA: TGCGCCAGCAGCTTTGCCCGCTTGGGGTCCACCTACAATGAGCAGTTCTTC.

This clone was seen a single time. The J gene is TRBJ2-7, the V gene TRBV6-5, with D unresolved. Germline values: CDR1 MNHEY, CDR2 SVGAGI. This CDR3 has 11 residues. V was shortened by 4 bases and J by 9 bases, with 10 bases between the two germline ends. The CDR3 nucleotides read TGTGCCAGCAGTTTATCGGGCCTGCAGTACTTC. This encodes CASSLSGLQYF.

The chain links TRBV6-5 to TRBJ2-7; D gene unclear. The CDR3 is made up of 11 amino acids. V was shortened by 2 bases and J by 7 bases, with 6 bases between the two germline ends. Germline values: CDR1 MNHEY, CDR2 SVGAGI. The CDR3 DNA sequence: TGTGCCAGCAGTTACATGAAGGAGCAGTACTTC. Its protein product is CASSYMKEQYF.

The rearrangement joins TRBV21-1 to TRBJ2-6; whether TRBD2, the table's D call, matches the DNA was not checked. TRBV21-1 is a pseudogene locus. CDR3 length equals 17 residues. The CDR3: CASSKSSGNGGANVLTF. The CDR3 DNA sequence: TGTGCCAGCAGCAAGAGTTCGGGAAATGGTGGGGCCAACGTCCTGACTTTC.

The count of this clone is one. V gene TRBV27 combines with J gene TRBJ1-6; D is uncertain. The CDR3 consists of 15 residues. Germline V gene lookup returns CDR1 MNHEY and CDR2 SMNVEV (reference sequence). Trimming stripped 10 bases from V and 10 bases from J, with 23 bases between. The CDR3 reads CATAAAGSMWSPLHF. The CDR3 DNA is TGTGCCACCGCCGCGGCGGGTAGTATGTGGTCACCCCTCCACTTT.

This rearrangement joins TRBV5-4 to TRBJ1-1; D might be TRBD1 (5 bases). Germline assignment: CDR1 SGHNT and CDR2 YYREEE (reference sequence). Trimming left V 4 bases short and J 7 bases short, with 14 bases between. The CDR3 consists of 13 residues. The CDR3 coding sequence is TGTGCCAGCAGCATTTACCCGACAGTTGAAGCTTTCTTT. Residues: CASSIYPTVEAFF.

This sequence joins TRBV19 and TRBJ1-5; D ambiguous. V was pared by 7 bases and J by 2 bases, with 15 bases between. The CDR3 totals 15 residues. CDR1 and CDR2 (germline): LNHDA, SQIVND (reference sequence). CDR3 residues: CASKEQERRNQPQHF. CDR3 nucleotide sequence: TGTGCCAGTAAAGAGCAGGAGAGGCGCAATCAGCCCCAGCATTTT.

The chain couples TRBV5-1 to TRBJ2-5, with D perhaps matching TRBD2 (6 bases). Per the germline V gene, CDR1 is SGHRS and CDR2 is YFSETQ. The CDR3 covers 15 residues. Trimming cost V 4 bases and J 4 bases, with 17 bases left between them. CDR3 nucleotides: TGCGCCAGCAGCCTATCCGGGACTCCATTAGAGACCCAGTACTTC. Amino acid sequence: CASSLSGTPLETQYF.

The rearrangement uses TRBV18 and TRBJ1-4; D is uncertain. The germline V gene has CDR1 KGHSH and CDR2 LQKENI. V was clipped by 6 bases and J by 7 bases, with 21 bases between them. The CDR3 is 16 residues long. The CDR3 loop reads CASSTGFKDGSEKLFF. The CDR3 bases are TGTGCCAGCTCCACGGGATTTAAGGATGGGAGTGAAAAACTGTTTTTT.

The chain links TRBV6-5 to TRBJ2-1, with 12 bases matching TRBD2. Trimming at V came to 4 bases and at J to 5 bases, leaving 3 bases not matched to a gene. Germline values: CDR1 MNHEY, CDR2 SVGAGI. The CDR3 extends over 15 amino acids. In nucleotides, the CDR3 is TGTGCCAGCAGTTTCCGGACTAGCGGGGACAATGAGCAGTTCTTC. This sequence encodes CASSFRTSGDNEQFF.

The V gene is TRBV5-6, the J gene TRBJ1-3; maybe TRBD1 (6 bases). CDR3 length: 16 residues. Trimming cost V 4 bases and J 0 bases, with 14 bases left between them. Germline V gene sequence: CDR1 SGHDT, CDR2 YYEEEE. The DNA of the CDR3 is TGTGCCAGCAGCGTGACCACAGGGATCTCTGGAAACACCATATATTTT. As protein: CASSVTTGISGNTIYF.

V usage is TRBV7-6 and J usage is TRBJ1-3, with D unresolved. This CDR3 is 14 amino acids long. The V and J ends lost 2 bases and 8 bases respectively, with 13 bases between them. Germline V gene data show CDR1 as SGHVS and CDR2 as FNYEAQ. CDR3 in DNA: TGTGCCAGCAGCTTACGAATGCGTGACCACACCATATATTTT. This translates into CASSLRMRDHTIYF.

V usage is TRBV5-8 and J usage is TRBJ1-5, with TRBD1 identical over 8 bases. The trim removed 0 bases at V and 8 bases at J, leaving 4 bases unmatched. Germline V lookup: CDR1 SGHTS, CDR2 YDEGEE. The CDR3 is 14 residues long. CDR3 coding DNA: TGTGCCAGCAGCTTGGCAGGGGGCGAGAAGCCCCAGCATTTT. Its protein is CASSLAGGEKPQHF.

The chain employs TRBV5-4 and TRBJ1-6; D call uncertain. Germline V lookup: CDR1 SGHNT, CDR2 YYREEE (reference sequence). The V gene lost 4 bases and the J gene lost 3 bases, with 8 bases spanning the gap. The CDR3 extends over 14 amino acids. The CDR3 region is CASSRRGYNSPLHF. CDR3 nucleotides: TGTGCCAGCAGCCGGCGGGGCTATAATTCACCCCTCCACTTT.

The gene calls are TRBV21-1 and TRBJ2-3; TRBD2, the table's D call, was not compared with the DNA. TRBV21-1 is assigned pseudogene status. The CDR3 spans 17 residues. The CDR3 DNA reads TGTGCCAGCAGCAAAAGCGGGGGACACACCCGCACAGATACGCAGTATTTT. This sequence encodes CASSKSGGHTRTDTQYF.

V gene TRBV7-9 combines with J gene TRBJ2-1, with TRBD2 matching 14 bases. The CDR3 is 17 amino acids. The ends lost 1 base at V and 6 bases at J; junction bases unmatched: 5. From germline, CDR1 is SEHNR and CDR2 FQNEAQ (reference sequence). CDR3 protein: CASSLGGLAGVGNEQFF. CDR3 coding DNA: TGTGCCAGCAGCTTAGGGGGACTAGCGGGAGTAGGCAATGAGCAGTTCTTC.

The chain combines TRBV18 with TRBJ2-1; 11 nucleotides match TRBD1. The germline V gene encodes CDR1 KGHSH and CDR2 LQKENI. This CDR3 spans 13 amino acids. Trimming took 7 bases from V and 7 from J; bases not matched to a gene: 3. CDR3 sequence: CASYRDRGNEQFF. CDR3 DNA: TGTGCCAGCTACAGGGACAGGGGGAATGAGCAGTTCTTC.

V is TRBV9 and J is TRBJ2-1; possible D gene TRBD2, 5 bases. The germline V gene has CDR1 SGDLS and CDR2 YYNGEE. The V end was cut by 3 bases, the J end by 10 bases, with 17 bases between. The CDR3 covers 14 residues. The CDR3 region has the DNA TGTGCCAGCAGCGCCTTGCCTGCGGGCGCAGAGCAGTTCTTC. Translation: CASSALPAGAEQFF.

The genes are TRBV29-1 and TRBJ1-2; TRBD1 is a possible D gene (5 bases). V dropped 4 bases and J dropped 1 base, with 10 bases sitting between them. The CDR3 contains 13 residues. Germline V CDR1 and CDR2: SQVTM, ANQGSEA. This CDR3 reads CSVAGKSNYGYTF. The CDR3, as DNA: TGCAGCGTTGCAGGGAAGAGTAACTATGGCTACACCTTC.

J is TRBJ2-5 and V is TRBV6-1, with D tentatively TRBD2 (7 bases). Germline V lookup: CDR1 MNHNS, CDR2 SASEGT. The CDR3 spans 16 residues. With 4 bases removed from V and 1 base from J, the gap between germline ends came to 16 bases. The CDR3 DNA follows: TGTGCCAGCAGTGTACAGAGGGGGGGACTCCAAGAGACCCAGTACTTC. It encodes CASSVQRGGLQETQYF.

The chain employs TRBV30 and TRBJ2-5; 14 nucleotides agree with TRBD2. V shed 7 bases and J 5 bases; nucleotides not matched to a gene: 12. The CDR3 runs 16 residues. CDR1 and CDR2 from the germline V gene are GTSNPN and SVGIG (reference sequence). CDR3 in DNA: TGTGCCTTCCAGCCGGGGACTAGCGGGGGCGGGGAGACCCAGTACTTC. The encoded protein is CAFQPGTSGGGETQYF.